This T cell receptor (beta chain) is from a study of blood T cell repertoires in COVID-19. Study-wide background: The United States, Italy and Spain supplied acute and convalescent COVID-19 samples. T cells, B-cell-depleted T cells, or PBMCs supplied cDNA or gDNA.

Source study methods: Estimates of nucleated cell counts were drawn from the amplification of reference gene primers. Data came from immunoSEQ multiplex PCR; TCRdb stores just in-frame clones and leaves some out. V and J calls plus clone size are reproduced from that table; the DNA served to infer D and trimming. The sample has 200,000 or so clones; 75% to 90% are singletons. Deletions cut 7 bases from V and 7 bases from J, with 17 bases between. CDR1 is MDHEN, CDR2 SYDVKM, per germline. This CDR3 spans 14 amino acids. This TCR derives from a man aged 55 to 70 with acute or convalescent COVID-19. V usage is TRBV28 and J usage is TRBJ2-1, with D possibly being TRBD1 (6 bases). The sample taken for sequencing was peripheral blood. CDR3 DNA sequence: TGTGCCAGCACCTCGCCAGGGGAGTGGAATGAGCAGTTCTTC. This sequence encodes CASTSPGEWNEQFF.